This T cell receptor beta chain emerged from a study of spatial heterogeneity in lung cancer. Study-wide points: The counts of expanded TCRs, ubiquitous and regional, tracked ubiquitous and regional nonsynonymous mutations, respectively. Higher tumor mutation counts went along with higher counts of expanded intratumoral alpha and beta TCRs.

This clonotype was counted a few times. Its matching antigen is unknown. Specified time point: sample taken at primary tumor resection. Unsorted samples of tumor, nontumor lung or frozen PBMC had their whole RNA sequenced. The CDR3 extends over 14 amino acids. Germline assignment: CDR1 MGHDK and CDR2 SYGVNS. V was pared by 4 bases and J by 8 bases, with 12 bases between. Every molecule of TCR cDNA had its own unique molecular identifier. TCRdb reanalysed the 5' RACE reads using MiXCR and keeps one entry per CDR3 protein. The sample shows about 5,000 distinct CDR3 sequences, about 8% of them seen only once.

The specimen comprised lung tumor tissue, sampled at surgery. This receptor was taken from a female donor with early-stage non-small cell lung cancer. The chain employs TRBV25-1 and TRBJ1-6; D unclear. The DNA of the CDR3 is TGTGCCAGCAGTGGGGATGGAACCTATTCACCCCTCCACTTT. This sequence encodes CASSGDGTYSPLHF.